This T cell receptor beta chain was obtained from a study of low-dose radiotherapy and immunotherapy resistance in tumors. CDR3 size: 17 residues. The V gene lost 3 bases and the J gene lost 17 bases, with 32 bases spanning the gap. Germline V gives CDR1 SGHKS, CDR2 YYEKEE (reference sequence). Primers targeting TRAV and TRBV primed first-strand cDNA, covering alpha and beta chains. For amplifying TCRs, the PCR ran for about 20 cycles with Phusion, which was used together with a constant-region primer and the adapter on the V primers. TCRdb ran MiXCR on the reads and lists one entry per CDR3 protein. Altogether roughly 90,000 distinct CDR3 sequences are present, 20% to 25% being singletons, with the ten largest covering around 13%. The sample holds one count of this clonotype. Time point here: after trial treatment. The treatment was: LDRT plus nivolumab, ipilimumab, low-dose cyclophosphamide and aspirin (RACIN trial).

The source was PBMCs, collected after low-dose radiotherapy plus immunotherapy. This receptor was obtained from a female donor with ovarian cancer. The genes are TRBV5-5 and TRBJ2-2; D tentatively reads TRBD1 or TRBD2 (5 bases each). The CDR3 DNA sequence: TGTGCCAGCAGCTCGGGACCAGGAGTCGGCACCGGGGAGCGGTTTTTTTTT. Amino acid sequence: CASSSGPGVGTGERFFF.